A single sample gave rise to the 27 T cell receptor beta chains below, sequenced in a study of blood T cell repertoires in COVID-19 (dated by TCRdb to about 2020). The library was prepared using the immunoSEQ multiplex PCR assay. In its TCRdb copy, this immuneACCESS table keeps in-frame sequences only and misses some clones. Where compared with another copy, unresolved V genes explain less than half of these, and the others have no known cause. Recorded for this sample are 350,000 to 550,000 clones; 80% to 90% of them occurred a single time. The ten largest clonotypes hold more than 0.95% of the sample. The source material was PBMCs or T cells enriched from blood (not recorded which). All receptors derive from a man aged 30-40 years who had recovered from COVID-19.

In this sample, this clone turned up once. The chain recombines TRBV19 with TRBJ1-4; a weak D match, TRBD1 (5 bases). The CDR3 sequence is 16 residues long. Trimming took 4 bases from V and 0 from J, leaving 12 bases between them. Per the germline V gene, CDR1 is LNHDA and CDR2 is SQIVND (reference sequence). The CDR3 DNA is TGTGCCAGTAGTACTCCAGGGAAGGCAACTAATGAAAAACTGTTTTTT. It yields the protein CASSTPGKATNEKLFF.

This clone appeared a single time. This chain connects TRBV12-5 to TRBJ1-5; 7 bases align to TRBD1. This CDR3 is 14 amino acids long. V lost 5 bases to trimming and J lost 4 bases; unmatched junction nucleotides: 5. Looked up from germline, CDR1 is LGHNT and CDR2 is FRNRAP. CDR3: CASGPRTGNQPQHF. CDR3 bases: TGTGCTAGTGGTCCACGGACAGGAAATCAGCCCCAGCATTTT.

The chain employs TRBV20-1 and TRBJ2-7, with D unresolved. The CDR3 has 11 residues. In germline, CDR1 is DFQATT, CDR2 SNEGSKA (reference sequence). Trimming pared 3 bases from V and 3 bases from J, leaving 6 bases between. This chain's CDR3 is CSASLYYEQYF. The CDR3 bases are TGCAGTGCTAGTTTGTACTACGAGCAGTACTTC.

This chain's CDR3 is CASSIVAYNEQFF. The CDR3 DNA sequence: TGTGCCAGTAGTATAGTAGCCTACAATGAGCAGTTCTTC. The chain carries TRBV19 and TRBJ2-1, with D unresolved. The CDR3 is 13 amino acids. Germline values: CDR1 LNHDA, CDR2 SQIVND (reference sequence). Trimming left V 1 base short and J 2 bases short, with 3 bases between.

This chain joins TRBV24-1 and TRBJ2-7; D is undetermined. Deletions cut 4 bases from V and 1 base from J, with 13 bases between. CDR1 is KGHDR, CDR2 SFDVKD, per germline. The CDR3 is 15 residues long. CDR3 region: CATSDPSAGSYEQYF. In nucleotides, the CDR3 is TGTGCCACCAGTGACCCCAGCGCCGGGTCCTACGAGCAGTACTTC.

V usage is TRBV11-2 and J usage is TRBJ1-5; D ambiguous. CDR3 length: 15 residues. Germline V gene lookup returns CDR1 SGHAT and CDR2 FQNNGV. Trimming pared 1 base from V and 4 bases from J, leaving 11 bases between. CDR3 nucleotides: TGTGCCAGCAGCTTAGGGAGTGCGGGAAATCAGCCCCAGCATTTT. It specifies CASSLGSAGNQPQHF.

The chain uses TRBV29-1 and TRBJ2-7; 11 positions agree with TRBD1. CDR3 length: 16 residues. Germline-derived CDR1 and CDR2 are SQVTM and ANQGSEA. Trimming at V came to 1 base and at J to 3 bases, leaving 8 bases not matched to a gene. CDR3 nucleotide sequence: TGCAGCGTTGAAGGCCGGCCGGGACAGGGGGGCTACGAGCAGTACTTC. Translating it yields CSVEGRPGQGGYEQYF.

The V and J genes are TRBV5-1 and TRBJ2-3, with D perhaps matching TRBD2 (5 bases). In germline, CDR1 is SGHRS, CDR2 YFSETQ. With 6 bases removed from V and 0 bases from J, the gap between germline ends came to 11 bases. The length of the CDR3 is 14 residues. In nucleotides, the CDR3 is TGCGCCAGCATGGACTCTGCTAGCACAGATACGCAGTATTTT. It translates to CASMDSASTDTQYF.

This chain links TRBV3-1 (or the pseudogene TRBV3-2) with TRBJ2-4; D uncertain. CDR3 size: 13 residues. The V end lost 5 bases, the J end lost 4 bases, and 9 bases lay between the germline ends. Germline loops: CDR1 LGHDT, CDR2 YNNKEL (reference sequence). CDR3 protein: CASSTVPKNIQYF. The CDR3, as DNA: TGTGCCAGCAGCACTGTCCCGAAAAACATTCAGTACTTC.

CDR3 amino acids: CASTSLPQGWSGYTF. For the CDR3, the DNA is TGTGCCAGCACCTCTCTCCCCCAGGGTTGGTCTGGCTACACCTTC. The chain carries TRBV27 and TRBJ1-2; possible D gene TRBD1, 5 bases. Trimming took off 7 bases at V and 7 bases at J, with 22 bases between the two ends. Germline-derived CDR1 and CDR2 are MNHEY and SMNVEV (reference sequence). The CDR3 runs to 15 residues.

The J gene is TRBJ1-3, the V gene TRBV29-1, with D perhaps matching TRBD1 (6 bases). V was shortened by 7 bases and J by 1 base, with 14 bases between the two germline ends. Germline lookup yields CDR1 SQVTM and CDR2 ANQGSEA. The CDR3 totals 14 residues. The CDR3 reads CSAFIQGSGNTIYF. In nucleotides, the CDR3 is TGCAGCGCATTTATACAGGGTTCTGGAAACACCATATATTTT.

The V call is TRBV3-1 (or the pseudogene TRBV3-2), the J call TRBJ1-1; D is perhaps TRBD1 (6 bases). Between the trimmed V and J ends, which lost 1 base and 0 bases, there was a span of 12 bases. The germline V gene encodes CDR1 LGHDT and CDR2 YNNKEL (reference sequence). The length of the CDR3 is 16 residues. Here the CDR3 reads CASSQGGQAMNTEAFF. In nucleotides, the CDR3 is TGTGCCAGCAGCCAAGGGGGGCAGGCCATGAACACTGAAGCTTTCTTT.

This sequence joins TRBV6-1 and TRBJ1-6; TRBD1 matches at 7 bases. This CDR3 contains 14 residues. The V gene end was trimmed by 5 bases and the J gene end by 5 bases; junction bases not matched to a gene: 3. The germline CDR1 and CDR2 sequences are MNHNS and SASEGT. CDR3 bases: TGTGCCAGCAGTTTCCAGGGGGATAATTCACCCCTCCACTTT. Translated: CASSFQGDNSPLHF.

This chain connects TRBV19 to TRBJ2-1; no clear D. Looked up from germline, CDR1 is LNHDA and CDR2 is SQIVND (reference sequence). Trimming removed 5 bases at V and 4 bases at J, with 3 bases between. The CDR3 has 11 residues. The CDR3 DNA reads TGTGCCAGTAGTCAGTACAATGAGCAGTTCTTC. Protein sequence: CASSQYNEQFF.

V is TRBV3-1 (or the pseudogene TRBV3-2) and J is TRBJ2-3, with 8 bases aligning to TRBD2. There are 16 residues in the CDR3. The germline V gene encodes CDR1 LGHDT and CDR2 YNNKEL (reference sequence). V dropped 3 bases and J dropped 4; count of bases not matched to a gene: 9. This chain's CDR3 is CASSQNTPGGADTQYF. The CDR3 DNA reads TGTGCCAGCAGCCAGAATACTCCGGGAGGGGCAGATACGCAGTATTTT.

The V gene is TRBV6-6, the J gene TRBJ1-2; 11 nucleotides align to TRBD1. The V segment lost 5 bases and the J segment 0 bases; nucleotides outside the gene matches: 8. The CDR3 totals 17 residues. From germline, CDR1 is MNHNY and CDR2 SVGAGI (reference sequence). The CDR3 coding sequence is TGTGCCAGCAGTCGAGAGGACAGGGGGCCTCCTAACTATGGCTACACCTTC. Translating gives CASSREDRGPPNYGYTF.

The CDR3: CASSHRGNNSPLHF. Written as DNA, the CDR3 is TGCGCCAGCAGCCACAGGGGAAATAATTCACCCCTCCACTTT. The chain uses TRBV5-1 and TRBJ1-6, with TRBD1 matching over 7 bases. The germline gives CDR1 SGHRS, CDR2 YFSETQ. V was clipped by 4 bases and J by 5 bases; unmatched bases: 3. The CDR3 sequence is 14 residues long.

This chain uses TRBV29-1 with TRBJ1-2; D perhaps matches TRBD1 (6 bases). Germline-derived CDR1 and CDR2 are SQVTM and ANQGSEA. The CDR3 totals 13 residues. Between the trimmed V and J ends, which lost 4 bases and 2 bases, there was a span of 11 bases. CDR3 bases: TGCAGCGTTGGCTTCGGACAGAACTATGGCTACACCTTC. Protein product: CSVGFGQNYGYTF.

The chain recombines TRBV11-2 with TRBJ2-1; 12 bases are shared with TRBD2. Germline CDR1 SGHAT, CDR2 FQNNGV. CDR3 length: 16 amino acids. Unmatched junction bases numbered 2, after V lost 5 bases and J lost 0 bases. The CDR3 reads CASSRTSGVSYNEQFF. The CDR3 DNA sequence: TGTGCCAGCAGCCGGACTAGCGGGGTCTCCTACAATGAGCAGTTCTTC.

This chain links TRBV27 with TRBJ1-1; D unresolved. This CDR3 contains 13 residues. Deletions cut 3 bases from V and 5 bases from J, with 10 bases between. Germline values: CDR1 MNHEY, CDR2 SMNVEV (reference sequence). The CDR3 loop reads CASSFFTGTEAFF. The CDR3 DNA follows: TGTGCCAGCAGTTTTTTTACGGGGACTGAAGCTTTCTTT.

The chain links TRBV27 to TRBJ2-4, with a tentative D call TRBD2 (6 bases). The CDR3 is 18 amino acids. V was shortened by 2 bases and J by 8 bases, with 25 bases between the two germline ends. Looked up from germline, CDR1 is MNHEY and CDR2 is SMNVEV (reference sequence). The CDR3 DNA is TGTGCCAGCAGTTTAACCCCAGGGCGGGATGGGATCGTGGACATTCAGTACTTC. Encoded protein: CASSLTPGRDGIVDIQYF.

The rearrangement links TRBV7-7 to TRBJ2-5; a possible D gene is TRBD2 (5 bases). The CDR3 is 15 residues long. Trimming left V 1 base short and J 4 bases short, with 13 bases between. CDR1 is SSHAT and CDR2 is FNYEAQ in the germline V gene (reference sequence). In DNA, the CDR3 is TGTGCCAGCAGCTTAGGACCGGGATCGGTAGAGACCCAGTACTTC. It encodes CASSLGPGSVETQYF.

Comment on this clone: The sample has other DNA sequences that encode this CDR3 too. The rearrangement joins TRBV12-3 or TRBV12-4 to TRBJ1-1, with D hard to call. The germline V and J ends were trimmed by 6 bases and 2 bases, with 7 bases remaining between them. This CDR3 spans 12 amino acids. CDR3 residues: CASRRGNTEAFF. CDR3 coding DNA: TGTGCCAGCAGAAGAGGCAACACTGAAGCTTTCTTT.

This chain uses TRBV12-3 or TRBV12-4 with TRBJ1-1; D remains ambiguous. Trimming pared 6 bases from V and 6 bases from J, leaving 11 bases between. This CDR3 is built from 12 residues. The chain's CDR3 is CASSLSSSEAFF. The CDR3 nucleotides are TGTGCCAGCAGCTTGTCTTCCTCTGAAGCTTTCTTT.

The chain combines TRBV28 with TRBJ1-4, with 8 bases lining up with TRBD1. CDR3 length equals 18 residues. The germline V gene encodes CDR1 MDHEN and CDR2 SYDVKM. J was trimmed by 3 bases and V by 0 bases; bases with no gene match: 9. In DNA, the CDR3 is TGTGCCAGCAGTTTATGGCAGGGGGCGAAGGGTTCTAATGAAAAACTGTTTTTT. This encodes CASSLWQGAKGSNEKLFF.

The V and J genes are TRBV12-3 or TRBV12-4 and TRBJ1-3; no clear D. V lost 5 bases, J lost 4 bases, and 9 bases lay in between. There are 13 residues in the CDR3. The chain's CDR3 is CASSLPIGNTIYF. CDR3 in DNA: TGTGCCAGCAGTCTACCCATCGGAAACACCATATATTTT.

This CDR3 is CASSDLVYNEQFF. The CDR3 bases are TGTGCCAGCAGTGATTTAGTCTACAATGAGCAGTTCTTC. V gene TRBV2 combines with J gene TRBJ2-1; D uncertain. Looked up from germline, CDR1 is SNHLY and CDR2 is FYNNEI. This CDR3 contains 13 residues. V lost 3 bases to trimming and J lost 3 bases, with 6 bases between them.